Reported below is one T cell receptor (beta chain). What it recognizes is unknown. TCRbeta library construction was performed incorporating unique molecular identifiers. In TCRdb, the PCR reads were re-called with MiXCR into one record per CDR3 protein. The data hold about 540,000 distinct CDR3 sequences, with around 27% observed a single time. This entry comes from a study of T-cell reconstitution after alpha-beta-depleted transplantation in children. Overall study results and limits: After transplant, high TCRbeta diversity at day 60 in some patients arose from surviving recipient T cells and thymic progenitors. Most T-cell counts and diversity one year after the transplant came from T cells that were newly produced. Roughly two months post-transplant, alpha-beta T cells reportedly originated from several hundred graft clones that had expanded.

V was shortened by 0 bases and J by 0 bases, with 9 bases between the two germline ends. Germline V lookup: CDR1 MNHEY, CDR2 SVGEGT. This CDR3 spans 16 amino acids. The chain joins TRBV6-2 or TRBV6-3 to TRBJ2-1; no firm D call. This TCR came from a boy less than two years old with Wiskott-Aldrich syndrome, due to receive a stem cell transplant. The material sequenced was PBMCs, taken before TCRalphabeta/CD19-depleted stem cell transplant. The CDR3 nucleotides read TGTGCCAGCAGTTACTCGGGCCTCCACTCCTACAATGAGCAGTTCTTC. Translated: CASSYSGLHSYNEQFF.